The present entry profiles one TCR beta chain with its context. The antigen is not known. V was shortened by 6 bases and J by 8 bases, with 16 bases between the two germline ends. The germline V gene has CDR1 LNHNV and CDR2 YYDKDF (reference sequence). The CDR3 is made up of 14 amino acids. Reverse transcribing all isolated RNA meant expressed TCRB transcripts were sequenced. Around 3.9 million reads on average were seen across naive, central memory and regulatory T cell samples. Sequenced by immunoSEQ multiplex PCR; TCRdb stores in-frame clones only, minus some. The sample comprises about 160,000 clones, 8% to 8.5% of which are singletons, and 0.54% rests with the top ten. These data are taken from a study of beta chain features in type 1 diabetes. Study-level results: Moderately but significantly shorter TCRB CDR3s were found in Type 1 diabetes patients in all four CD4+ subsets.

The clonotype comes from a woman aged 18-35 years with type 1 diabetes. The chain uses TRBV15 and TRBJ1-4; no definite D call. The sequenced material came from central memory CD4+ T cells from blood. In nucleotides, the CDR3 is TGTGCCACCAGGGTCGCGGGGATAGGGGAAAAACTGTTTTTT. Amino acid sequence: CATRVAGIGEKLFF.